This T cell receptor (beta chain) was retrieved from a study of vaccination effects on CD4 cells after COVID-19. Study summary: Each culture well received a few million PBMC. These cells were then cultured in IMDM with about 10 IU/ml IL-2 and 9 to 10 ug/ml peptides.

This clone was counted between two and nine times. Its antigen is not known. The study's findings and limits: Convalescent patients were scarce in the study, and it lacked early post-infection timepoints.

TCRdb keeps only in-frame clones here, not all; method: immunoSEQ multiplex PCR. The table has approximately 37,000 clones, approximately 70% seen once; the top ten hold about 8%. The germline V gene encodes CDR1 SSHAT and CDR2 FNYEAQ (reference sequence). Trimming removed 2 bases from V and 2 bases from J, with 27 bases in between. The CDR3 runs 21 residues. Isolation of CD4+ T cells took place after more than 9 days of culture. Participants got two doses of BNT162b2 or mRNA-1273 vaccine. Half-medium changes using IL-2 medium occurred on days 3 and 7. This sequence was found in a human donor who received a COVID-19 vaccine. The input for sequencing was CD4+ T cells from PBMCs cultured without peptide, taken after COVID-19 vaccination. The chain links TRBV7-7 to TRBJ1-4; TRBD1 might be the D (6 bases). CDR3 DNA: TGTGCCAGCAGCTTACGCAAATGGGTAGGGGGGATACTGGGCACTAATGAAAAACTGTTTTTT. Translation: CASSLRKWVGGILGTNEKLFF.